The subject of this entry is one TCR beta chain. Antigen specificity is unknown. Sampling of blood occurred at baseline, cycle 4 day 1, and cycle 7 day 1. TCRdb's table, derived via immunoSEQ multiplex PCR, lists solely in-frame clones and lacks some. The table shows about 77,000 clones, with around 92% occurring only once. These data belong to a study of OX40 agonist ivuxolimab in advanced cancers. Broader study findings: Averaged across samples, CD8+ T cells carried more expanded clones than CD4+ did.

The clonotype comes from an adult with an advanced solid tumor such as melanoma, head and neck, liver or kidney cancer. The sequencing used CD4+ or CD8+ T cells sorted from blood, collected in a trial of the OX40 agonist ivuxolimab.

The CDR3 region is CAISESAGSEKLFF. The DNA of the CDR3 is TGTGCCATCAGTGAGTCGGCAGGGAGTGAAAAACTGTTTTTT. This chain joins TRBV10-3 and TRBJ1-4; weak D call: TRBD1 (5 bases). Trimming took off 0 bases at V and 7 bases at J, with 9 bases between the two ends. CDR3 length equals 14 residues. Germline CDR1 is ENHRY and CDR2 is SYGVKD.